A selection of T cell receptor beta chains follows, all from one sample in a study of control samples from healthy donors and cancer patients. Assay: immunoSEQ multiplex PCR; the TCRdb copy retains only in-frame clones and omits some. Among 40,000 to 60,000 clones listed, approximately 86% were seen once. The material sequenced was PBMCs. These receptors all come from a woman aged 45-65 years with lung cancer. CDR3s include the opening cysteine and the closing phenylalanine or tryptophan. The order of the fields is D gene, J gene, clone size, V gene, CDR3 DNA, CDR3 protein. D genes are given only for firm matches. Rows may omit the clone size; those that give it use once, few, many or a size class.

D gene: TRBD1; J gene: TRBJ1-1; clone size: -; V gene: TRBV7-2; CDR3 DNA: TGTGCCAGCAGCTCCGGGACAGGGGAAACTGAAGCTTTCTTT; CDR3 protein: CASSSGTGETEAFF
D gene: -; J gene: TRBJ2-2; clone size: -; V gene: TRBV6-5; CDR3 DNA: TGTGCCAGCAGTTACTTGACCGGGGAGCTGTTTTTT; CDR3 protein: CASSYLTGELFF
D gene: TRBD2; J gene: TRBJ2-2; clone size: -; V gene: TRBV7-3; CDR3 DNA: TGTGCCAGCAGCTCGGGGGGGGATGACGGGGAGCTGTTTTTT; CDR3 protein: CASSSGGDDGELFF
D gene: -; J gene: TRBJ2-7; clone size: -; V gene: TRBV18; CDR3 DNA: TGTGCCAGCTCCCGGGACGGTAACTACGAGCAGTACTTC; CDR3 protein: CASSRDGNYEQYF
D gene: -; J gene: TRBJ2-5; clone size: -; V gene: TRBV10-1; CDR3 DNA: TGCGCCAGCAGTGAGTCTGGATTGGGGCAAGAGACCCAGTACTTC; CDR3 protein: CASSESGLGQETQYF
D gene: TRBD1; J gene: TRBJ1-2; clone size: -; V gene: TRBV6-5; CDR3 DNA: TGTGCCAGCAGCAGGGGGACAGGGAAGGCGTATGGCTACACCTTC; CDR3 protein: CASSRGTGKAYGYTF
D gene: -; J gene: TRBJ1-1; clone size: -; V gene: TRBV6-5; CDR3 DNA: TGTGCCAGCAGTTACAGCTCCGACCTGAACACTGAAGCTTTCTTT; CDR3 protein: CASSYSSDLNTEAFF
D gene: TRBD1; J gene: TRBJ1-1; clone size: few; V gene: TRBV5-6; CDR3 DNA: TGTGCCAGCAGCGTTATACAGGGGGCTTCTGAAGCTTTCTTT; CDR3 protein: CASSVIQGASEAFF
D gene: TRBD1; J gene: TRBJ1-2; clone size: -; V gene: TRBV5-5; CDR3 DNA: TGTGCCAGCAGCCTTCCGGGACAGGGGACTCGAGGCTACACCTTC; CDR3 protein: CASSLPGQGTRGYTF
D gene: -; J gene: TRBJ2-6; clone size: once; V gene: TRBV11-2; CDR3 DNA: TGTGCCAGCAGCTTAGATCTAATGGACTCTGGGGCCAACGTCCTGACTTTC; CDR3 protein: CASSLDLMDSGANVLTF
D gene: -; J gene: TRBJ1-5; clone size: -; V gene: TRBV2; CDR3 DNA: TGTGCCAGCACAGGGCCCTTTAGCAATCAGCCCCAGCATTTT; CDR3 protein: CASTGPFSNQPQHF
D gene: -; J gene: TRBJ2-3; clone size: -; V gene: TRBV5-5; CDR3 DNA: TGTGCCAGCAGCTTGGGTCTCCCCGGTGAGAATTTT; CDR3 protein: CASSLGLPGENF
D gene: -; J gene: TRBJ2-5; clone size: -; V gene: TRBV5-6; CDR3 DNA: TGTGCCAGCAGCCGGTTGGAGACCCAGTACTTC; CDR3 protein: CASSRLETQYF
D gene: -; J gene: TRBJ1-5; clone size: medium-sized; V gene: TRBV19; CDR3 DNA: TGTGCCAGTAGTATAGTAACGGGCGGACAGCCCCAGCATTTT; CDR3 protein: CASSIVTGGQPQHF
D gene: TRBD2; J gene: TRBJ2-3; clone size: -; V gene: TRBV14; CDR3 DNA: TGTGCCAGCGGGCTAGCGGGGAGTGATACGCAGTATTTT; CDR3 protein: CASGLAGSDTQYF
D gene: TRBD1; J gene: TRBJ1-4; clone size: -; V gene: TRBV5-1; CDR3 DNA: TGCGCCAGCAGCTTGAGTCTGGACAGGGAAAGGAAACTGTTTTTT; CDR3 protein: CASSLSLDRERKLFF
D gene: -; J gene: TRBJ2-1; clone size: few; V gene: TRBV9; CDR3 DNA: TGTGCCAGCAGCCTCCCGACGGGGGTGTTGGATGAGCAGTTCTTC; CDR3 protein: CASSLPTGVLDEQFF
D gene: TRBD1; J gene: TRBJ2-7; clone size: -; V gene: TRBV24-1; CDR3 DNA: TGTGCCACCAGTGATTTGAGTGGGACAGGATCTGAAGAGCAGTACTTC; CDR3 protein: CATSDLSGTGSEEQYF
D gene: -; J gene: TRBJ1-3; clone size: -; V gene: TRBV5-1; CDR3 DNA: TGCGCCAGCAGCTTGGCCACGGGACCTGGAGGAAACACCATATATTTT; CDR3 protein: CASSLATGPGGNTIYF
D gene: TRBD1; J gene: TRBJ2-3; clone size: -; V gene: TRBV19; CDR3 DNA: TGTGCCACTTCGCCGGGACAGACAGATACGCAGTATTTT; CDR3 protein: CATSPGQTDTQYF
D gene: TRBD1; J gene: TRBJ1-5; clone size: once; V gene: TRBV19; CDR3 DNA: TGTGCCAGTAGCGAGGGGGCCCGCAATCAGCCCCAGCATTTT; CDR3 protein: CASSEGARNQPQHF
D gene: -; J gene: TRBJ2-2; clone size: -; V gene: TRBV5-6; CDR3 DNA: TGTGCCAGCAGCTTGGTTAGGGGGGAGCTGTTTTTT; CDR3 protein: CASSLVRGELFF
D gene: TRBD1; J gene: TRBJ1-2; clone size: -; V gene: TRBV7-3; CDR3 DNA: TGTGCCAGCAGCTCGGAAGGGGGCCTAGGCTACACCTTC; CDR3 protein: CASSSEGGLGYTF
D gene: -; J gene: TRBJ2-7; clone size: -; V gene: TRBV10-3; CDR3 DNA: TGTGCCATCAGTGCCGAGCGAGCAACCTCCTACGAGCAGTACTTC; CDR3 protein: CAISAERATSYEQYF